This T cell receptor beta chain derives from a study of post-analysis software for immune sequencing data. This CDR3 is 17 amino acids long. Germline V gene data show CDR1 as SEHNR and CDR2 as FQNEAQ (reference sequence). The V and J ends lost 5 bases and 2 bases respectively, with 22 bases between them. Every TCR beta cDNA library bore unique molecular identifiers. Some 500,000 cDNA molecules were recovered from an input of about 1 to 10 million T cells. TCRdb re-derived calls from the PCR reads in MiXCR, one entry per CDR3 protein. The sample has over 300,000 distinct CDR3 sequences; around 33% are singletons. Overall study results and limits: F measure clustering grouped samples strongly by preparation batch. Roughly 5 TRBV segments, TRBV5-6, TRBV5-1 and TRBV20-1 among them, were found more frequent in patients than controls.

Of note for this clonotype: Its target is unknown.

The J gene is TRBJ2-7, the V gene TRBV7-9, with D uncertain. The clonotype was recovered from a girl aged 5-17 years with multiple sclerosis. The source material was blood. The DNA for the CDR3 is TGTGCCAGCAGCGCTGTACTGGAGAAGGGTGAAACCTACGAGCAGTACTTC. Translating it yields CASSAVLEKGETYEQYF. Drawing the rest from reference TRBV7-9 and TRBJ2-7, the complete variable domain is DTGVSQNPRHKITKRGQNVTFRCDPISEHNRLYWYRQTLGQGPEFLTYFQNEAQLEKSRLLSDRFSAERPKGSFSTLEIQRTEQGDSAMYLCASSAVLEKGETYEQYFGPGTRLTVT.